The T cell receptor (beta chain) described here comes from a study of control samples from healthy donors and cancer patients. V was cut by 5 bases and J by 4 bases, with 14 bases left in between. Germline V gives CDR1 MDHEN, CDR2 SYDVKM. The CDR3 is 14 residues long. Measured with immunoSEQ multiplex PCR; TCRdb has only the in-frame clones, and not every one. Here the sample spans roughly 100,000 clones, about 91% being singletons. The source is a woman aged 18-35 years in good health. V and J are TRBV28 and TRBJ1-2, with D perhaps matching TRBD1 (5 bases). The material sequenced was blood. CDR3 in amino acids: CASSLAGTGYGYTF. CDR3 bases: TGTGCCAGCAGTCTTGCCGGGACCGGCTATGGCTACACCTTC.